This T cell receptor (beta chain) was documented in a study of cytomegalovirus exposure and HLA in healthy donors. CDR3 length: 14 amino acids. Germline values: CDR1 SGDLS, CDR2 YYNGEE. V lost 4 bases, J lost 5 bases, and 8 bases stayed unmatched. PCR amplification relied on 60 Vbeta primers (plus 13 Jbeta primers). Libraries were prepared by immunoSEQ multiplex PCR; TCRdb keeps only in-frame clonotypes and omits some of them. This sample yields 120,000 or so clones, of which less than 85% are seen a single time; roughly 20% belongs to the top ten. This chain connects TRBV9 to TRBJ2-7; the match to TRBD1 covers 8 bases. This clonotype was obtained from a man between 18 and 35 years old in good health and CMV-seropositive. Material for sequencing was PBMCs. The DNA of the CDR3 is TGTGCCAGCAGCTCCCCGGCAGGGGGCGACGAGCAGTACTTC. Its protein is CASSSPAGGDEQYF. The variable domain in full, completed from reference TRBV9 and TRBJ2-7, reads DSGVTQTPKHLITATGQRVTLRCSPRSGDLSVYWYQQSLDQGLQFLIQYYNGEERAKGNILERFSAQQFPDLHSELNLSSLELGDSALYFCASSSPAGGDEQYFGPGTRLTVT.